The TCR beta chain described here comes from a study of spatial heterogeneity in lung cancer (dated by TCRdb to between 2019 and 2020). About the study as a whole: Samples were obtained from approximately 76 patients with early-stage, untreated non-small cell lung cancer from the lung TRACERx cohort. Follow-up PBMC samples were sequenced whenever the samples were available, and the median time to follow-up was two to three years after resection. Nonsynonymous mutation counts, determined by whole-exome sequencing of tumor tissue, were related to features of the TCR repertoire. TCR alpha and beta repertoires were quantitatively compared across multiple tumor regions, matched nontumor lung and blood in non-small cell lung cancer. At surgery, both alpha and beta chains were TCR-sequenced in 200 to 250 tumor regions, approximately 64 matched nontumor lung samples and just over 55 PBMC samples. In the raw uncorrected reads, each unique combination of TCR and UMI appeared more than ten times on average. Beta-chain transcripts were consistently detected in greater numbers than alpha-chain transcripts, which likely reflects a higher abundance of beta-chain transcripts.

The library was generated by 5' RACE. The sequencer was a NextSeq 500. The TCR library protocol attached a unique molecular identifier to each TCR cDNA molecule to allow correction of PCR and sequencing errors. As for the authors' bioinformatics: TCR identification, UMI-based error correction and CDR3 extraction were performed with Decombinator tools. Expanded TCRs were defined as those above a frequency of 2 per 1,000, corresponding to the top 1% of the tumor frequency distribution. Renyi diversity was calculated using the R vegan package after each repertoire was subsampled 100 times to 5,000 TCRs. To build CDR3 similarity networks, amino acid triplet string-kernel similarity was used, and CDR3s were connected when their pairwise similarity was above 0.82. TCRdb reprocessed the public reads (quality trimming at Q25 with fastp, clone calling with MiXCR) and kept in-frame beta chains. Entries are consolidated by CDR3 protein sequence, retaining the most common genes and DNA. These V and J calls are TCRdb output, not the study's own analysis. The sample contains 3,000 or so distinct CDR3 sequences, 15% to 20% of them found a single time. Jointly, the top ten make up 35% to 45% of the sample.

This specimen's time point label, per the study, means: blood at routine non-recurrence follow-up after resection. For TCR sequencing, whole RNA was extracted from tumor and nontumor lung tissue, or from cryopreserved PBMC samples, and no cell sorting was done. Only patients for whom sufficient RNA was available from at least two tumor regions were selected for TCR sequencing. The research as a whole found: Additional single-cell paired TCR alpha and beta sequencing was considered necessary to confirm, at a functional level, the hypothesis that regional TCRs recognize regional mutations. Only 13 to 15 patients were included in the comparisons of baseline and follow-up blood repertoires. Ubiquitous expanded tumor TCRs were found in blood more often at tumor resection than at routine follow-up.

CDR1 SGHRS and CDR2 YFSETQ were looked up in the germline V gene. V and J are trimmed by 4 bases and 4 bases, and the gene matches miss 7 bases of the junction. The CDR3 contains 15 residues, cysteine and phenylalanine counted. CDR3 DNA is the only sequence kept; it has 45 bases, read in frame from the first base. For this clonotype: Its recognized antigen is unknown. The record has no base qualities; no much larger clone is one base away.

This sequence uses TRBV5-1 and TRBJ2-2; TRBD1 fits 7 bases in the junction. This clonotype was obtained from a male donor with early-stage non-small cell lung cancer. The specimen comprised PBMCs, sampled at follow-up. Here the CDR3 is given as CASSPLQGSTGELFF. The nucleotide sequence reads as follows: TGCGCCAGCAGCCCGTTACAGGGGAGCACCGGGGAGCTGTTTTTT.